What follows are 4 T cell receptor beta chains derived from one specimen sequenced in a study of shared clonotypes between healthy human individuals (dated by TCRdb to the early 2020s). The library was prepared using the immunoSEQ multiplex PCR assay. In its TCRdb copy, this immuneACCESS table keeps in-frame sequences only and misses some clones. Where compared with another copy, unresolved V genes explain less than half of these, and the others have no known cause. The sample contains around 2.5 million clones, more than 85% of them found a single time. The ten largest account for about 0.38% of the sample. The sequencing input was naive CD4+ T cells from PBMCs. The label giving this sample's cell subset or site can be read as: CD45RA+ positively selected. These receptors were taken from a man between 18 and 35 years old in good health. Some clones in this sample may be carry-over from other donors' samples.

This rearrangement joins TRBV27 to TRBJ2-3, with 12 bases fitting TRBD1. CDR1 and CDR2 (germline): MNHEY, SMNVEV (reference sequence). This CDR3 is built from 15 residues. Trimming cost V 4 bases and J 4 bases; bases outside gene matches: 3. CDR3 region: CASSWGQGASDTQYF. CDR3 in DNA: TGTGCCAGCAGTTGGGGACAGGGGGCCTCAGATACGCAGTATTTT.

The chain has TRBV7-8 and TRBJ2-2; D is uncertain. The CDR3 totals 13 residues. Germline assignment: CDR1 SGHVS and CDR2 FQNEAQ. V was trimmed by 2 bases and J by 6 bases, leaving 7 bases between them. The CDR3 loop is CASSLLPAGELFF. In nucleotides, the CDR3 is TGTGCCAGCAGCTTATTACCGGCCGGGGAGCTGTTTTTT.

The CDR3 sequence is CAGSSGSNADTQYF. The CDR3, as DNA: TGTGCCGGGAGTAGCGGGAGTAACGCAGATACGCAGTATTTT. V and J are TRBV7-3 and TRBJ2-3; 9 bases agree with TRBD2. Looked up from germline, CDR1 is SGHTA and CDR2 is FQGTGA. CDR3 length: 14 residues. Unmatched junction bases numbered 10, after V lost 11 bases and J lost 4 bases. The full variable domain, its missing parts supplied by reference TRBV7-3 and TRBJ2-3, is GAGVSQTPSNKVTEKGKYVELRCDPISGHTALYWYRQSLGQGPEFLIYFQGTGAADDSGLPNDRFFAVRPEGSVSTLKIQRTERGDSAVYLCAGSSGSNADTQYFGPGTRLTVL.

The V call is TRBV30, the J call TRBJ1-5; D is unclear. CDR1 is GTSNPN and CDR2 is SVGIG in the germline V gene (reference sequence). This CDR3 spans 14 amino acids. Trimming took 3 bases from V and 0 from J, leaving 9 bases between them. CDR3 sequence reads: CAWRAVNSNQPQHF. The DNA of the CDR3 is TGTGCCTGGAGAGCAGTCAATAGCAATCAGCCCCAGCATTTT.